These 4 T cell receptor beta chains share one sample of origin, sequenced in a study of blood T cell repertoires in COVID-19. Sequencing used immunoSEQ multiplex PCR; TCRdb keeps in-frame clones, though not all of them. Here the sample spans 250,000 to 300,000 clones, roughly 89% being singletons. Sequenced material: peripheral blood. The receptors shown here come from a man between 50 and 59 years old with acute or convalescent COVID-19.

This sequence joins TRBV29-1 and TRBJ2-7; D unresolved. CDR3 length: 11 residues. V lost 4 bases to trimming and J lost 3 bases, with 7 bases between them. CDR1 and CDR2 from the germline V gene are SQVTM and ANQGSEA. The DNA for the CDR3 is TGCAGCGTTGGCTTCAGCTACGAGCAGTACTTC. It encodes CSVGFSYEQYF.

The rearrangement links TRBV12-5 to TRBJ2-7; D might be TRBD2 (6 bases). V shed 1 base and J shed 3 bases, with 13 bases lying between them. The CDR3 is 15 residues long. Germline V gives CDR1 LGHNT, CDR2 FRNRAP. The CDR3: CASGLASGLHYEQYF. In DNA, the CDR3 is TGTGCTAGTGGTTTGGCCTCGGGACTGCACTACGAGCAGTACTTC.

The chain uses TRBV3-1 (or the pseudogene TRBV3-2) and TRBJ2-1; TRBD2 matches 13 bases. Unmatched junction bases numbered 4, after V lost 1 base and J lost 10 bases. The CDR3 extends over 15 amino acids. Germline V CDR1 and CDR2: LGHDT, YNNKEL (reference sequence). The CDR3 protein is CASSQVPGLAGEQFF. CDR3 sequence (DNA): TGTGCCAGCAGCCAAGTCCCGGGACTAGCGGGAGAGCAGTTCTTC.

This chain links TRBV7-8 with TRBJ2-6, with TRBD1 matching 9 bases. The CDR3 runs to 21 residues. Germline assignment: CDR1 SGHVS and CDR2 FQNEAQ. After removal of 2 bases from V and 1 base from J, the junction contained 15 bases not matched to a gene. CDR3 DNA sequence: TGTGCCAGCAGCTTATCCAGGGTCCCGGGACAGGGATCTTCTGGGGCCAACGTCCTGACTTTC. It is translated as CASSLSRVPGQGSSGANVLTF.